These 18 T cell receptor beta chains came from one sample sequenced in a study of T cell responses to AZD1222 COVID-19 vaccine (dated by TCRdb to 2020 to 2023). Library prep was done by the immunoSEQ multiplex PCR assay. Imported from immuneACCESS, the table was reduced by TCRdb to in-frame sequences with V and J called. These copies leave out some clones; in studies compared against another copy, an unresolved V gene accounts for under half, and the cause of the remainder is not known. The sample table contains fewer than 100,000 clones; only one count was recorded for approximately 84% of them. 13% to 15% of the sample comes from the top ten. The sample's time point label, decoded: about 28 days (+/-7) after the second vaccine dose. Material: peripheral blood, obtained 28 days after the second AZD1222 dose. These receptors all stem from an adult who received the AZD1222 COVID-19 vaccine.

This rearrangement joins TRBV5-6 to TRBJ1-5; perhaps TRBD1 as D (6 bases). CDR3 size: 13 residues. Trimming left V 4 bases short and J 3 bases short, with 8 bases between. Looked up from germline, CDR1 is SGHDT and CDR2 is YYEEEE. This CDR3 is CASSRTANQPQHF. CDR3 coding DNA: TGTGCCAGCAGCCGGACAGCCAATCAGCCCCAGCATTTT.

About this clone: Given a much more abundant clone one base away, this may be a read error. This chain connects TRBV13 to TRBJ1-1; D not certain. Germline-derived CDR1 and CDR2 are PRHDT and FYEKMQ (reference sequence). V lost 2 bases to trimming and J lost 1 base, with 5 bases between them. The CDR3 is 13 amino acids. CDR3 DNA: TGTGCCAGCAGCTTATGGGGGAACACTGAAGCTTTCTTT. As protein: CASSLWGNTEAFF.

This clone has a single count. J is TRBJ2-7 and V is TRBV5-1, with D unclear. Germline CDR1 is SGHRS and CDR2 is YFSETQ. V was shortened by 3 bases and J by 3 bases, with 7 bases between the two germline ends. The CDR3 contains 12 residues. This CDR3 is CASSSTLYEQYF. The CDR3 coding sequence is TGCGCCAGCAGCTCTACCCTCTACGAGCAGTACTTC. Looking up the rest from reference TRBV5-1 and TRBJ2-7 gives the full variable domain: KAGVTQTPRYLIKTRGQQVTLSCSPISGHRSVSWYQQTPGQGLQFLFEYFSETQRNKGNFPGRFSGRQFSNSRSEMNVSTLELGDSALYLCASSSTLYEQYFGPGTRLTVT.

The gene calls are TRBV4-1 and TRBJ1-2; unclear D gene. V shed 0 bases and J shed 2 bases, with 10 bases lying between them. CDR1 is MGHRA, CDR2 YSYEKL, per germline. The CDR3 spans 15 residues. The CDR3 protein is CASSQDQTTNYGYTF. The CDR3 bases are TGCGCCAGCAGCCAAGACCAGACAACCAACTATGGCTACACCTTC.

Only a few counts were recorded for this clone. This chain joins TRBV13 and TRBJ2-1, with unresolved D. CDR3 length: 14 residues. V lost 4 bases and J lost 5, with 12 bases in between. The germline V gene encodes CDR1 PRHDT and CDR2 FYEKMQ (reference sequence). CDR3 loop: CASSSPHRHNEQFF. Written as DNA, the CDR3 is TGTGCCAGCAGCTCCCCGCACAGACACAATGAGCAGTTCTTC.

This sequence joins TRBV5-1 and TRBJ1-1; D is uncertain. The CDR3 has 13 residues. Trimming stripped 4 bases from V and 0 bases from J, with 7 bases between. Per the germline V gene, CDR1 is SGHRS and CDR2 is YFSETQ. The CDR3 DNA reads TGCGCCAGCAGCGGAGAGTTGAACACTGAAGCTTTCTTT. Translated: CASSGELNTEAFF.

This chain joins TRBV13 and TRBJ2-7; 7 bases align to TRBD1. This CDR3 is 14 amino acids long. Germline assignment: CDR1 PRHDT and CDR2 FYEKMQ (reference sequence). With 4 bases clipped from V and 5 bases from J, the junction kept 8 bases outside the gene matches. The CDR3: CASSSTVRGHEQYF. CDR3 in DNA: TGTGCCAGCAGCTCTACGGTGAGGGGGCACGAGCAGTACTTC.

The CDR3 bases are TGCGCCAGCAGCTTGGGGCCAGGGGGTTTCACCTACGAGCAGTACTTC. Its translation: CASSLGPGGFTYEQYF. This chain links TRBV5-1 with TRBJ2-7; 7 nucleotides align to TRBD1. CDR3 size: 16 residues. Germline loops: CDR1 SGHRS, CDR2 YFSETQ. J was trimmed by 2 bases and V by 0 bases; bases with no gene match: 8.

The chain couples TRBV12-3 or TRBV12-4 to TRBJ2-7; TRBD2 is a possible D gene (5 bases). The CDR3 has 11 residues. V was pared by 6 bases and J by 7 bases, with 10 bases between. The CDR3 nucleotides read TGTGCCAGCAGCAGAACGGGGGAGCAGTACTTC. It encodes CASSRTGEQYF.

V usage is TRBV11-3 and J usage is TRBJ1-1; 12 nucleotides agree with TRBD1. Trimming removed 0 bases from V and 1 base from J; junction bases left unmatched: 0. This CDR3 has 16 residues. Germline V gives CDR1 SGHNT, CDR2 YENEEA. The CDR3 DNA follows: TGTGCCAGCAGCTTAGAGGGACAGGGGGCGAACACTGAAGCTTTCTTT. Protein: CASSLEGQGANTEAFF.

CDR3 protein: CASSYGGSNTGELFF. Written as DNA, the CDR3 is TGCGCCAGCAGCTATGGGGGCTCGAACACCGGGGAGCTGTTTTTT. This sequence joins TRBV5-1 and TRBJ2-2, with a possible D match to TRBD1 (6 bases). Between the trimmed V and J ends, which lost 3 bases and 0 bases, there was a span of 9 bases. This CDR3 is 15 amino acids long. Germline assignment: CDR1 SGHRS and CDR2 YFSETQ.

The chain has TRBV5-1 and TRBJ2-7; possibly TRBD1 for D (6 bases). This CDR3 has 15 amino acids. Per germline, CDR1 SGHRS and CDR2 YFSETQ. The V end was cut by 2 bases, the J end by 0 bases, with 12 bases between. The CDR3 sequence is CASSLVTGSSYEQYF. The CDR3 coding sequence is TGCGCCAGCAGCTTAGTGACAGGCAGCTCCTACGAGCAGTACTTC.

V gene TRBV27 combines with J gene TRBJ1-5; D is undetermined. V was pared by 3 bases and J by 6 bases, with 12 bases between. This CDR3 region has 14 residues. The germline gives CDR1 MNHEY, CDR2 SMNVEV (reference sequence). The CDR3 coding sequence is TGTGCCAGCAGTTTGTTATCCGGTGGTCAGCCCCAGCATTTT. Protein: CASSLLSGGQPQHF.

The J gene is TRBJ1-5, the V gene TRBV6-5, with D possibly being TRBD1 (6 bases). The CDR3 sequence is 13 residues long. The ends were cut back, 3 bases at V and 7 bases at J, with 10 bases in the middle. Germline V CDR1 and CDR2: MNHEY, SVGAGI. The DNA for the CDR3 is TGTGCCAGCAGTTATGGGACAAGGCAGCCCCAGCATTTT. Translated, it gives CASSYGTRQPQHF.

This rearrangement joins TRBV19 to TRBJ2-3; D is undetermined. V was pared by 3 bases and J by 5 bases, with 15 bases between. From germline, CDR1 is LNHDA and CDR2 SQIVND (reference sequence). The CDR3 runs to 15 residues. The DNA for the CDR3 is TGTGCCAGTAGTATTCCGGGTCCTGGCGGAGATACGCAGTATTTT. It codes for CASSIPGPGGDTQYF.

The rearrangement uses TRBV7-9 and TRBJ1-1; TRBD1 matches 7 bases. Germline CDR1 reads SEHNR; CDR2 reads FQNEAQ (reference sequence). V lost 5 bases and J lost 7; bases outside the gene matches: 13. CDR3 length: 15 residues. The CDR3 region is CASSPLYAGTVEAFF. CDR3 coding DNA: TGTGCCAGCAGCCCCCTTTACGCCGGGACAGTTGAAGCTTTCTTT. Drawing the rest from reference TRBV7-9 and TRBJ1-1, the complete variable domain is DTGVSQNPRHKITKRGQNVTFRCDPISEHNRLYWYRQTLGQGPEFLTYFQNEAQLEKSRLLSDRFSAERPKGSFSTLEIQRTEQGDSAMYLCASSPLYAGTVEAFFGQGTRLTVV.

The chain recombines TRBV5-8 with TRBJ1-6, with D unresolved. Germline V gene data show CDR1 as SGHTS and CDR2 as YDEGEE. This CDR3 has 15 amino acids. V lost 2 bases to trimming and J lost 7 bases, with 13 bases between them. This CDR3 is CASSFPNGGNSPLHF. CDR3 DNA sequence: TGTGCCAGCAGCTTTCCCAACGGCGGCAATTCACCCCTCCACTTT.

J is TRBJ1-5 and V is TRBV27; 8 bases fit TRBD1. The germline V gene encodes CDR1 MNHEY and CDR2 SMNVEV (reference sequence). V was pared by 6 bases and J by 1 base, with 2 bases of the junction left unmatched. CDR3 length equals 14 residues. CDR3 region: CASRRTGSNQPQHF. In DNA, the CDR3 is TGTGCCAGCAGGCGGACAGGGAGCAATCAGCCCCAGCATTTT.